Listed below are T cell receptor beta chains from one sample, sequenced in a study of T-cell memory formation after mild COVID-19. In TCRdb, the 5' RACE reads were re-called with MiXCR into one record per CDR3 protein. The sample has approximately 150,000 distinct CDR3 sequences; less than 20% are singletons. The sequenced sample consisted of PBMCs or a T cell subset sorted from them (not recorded which). The receptor source for this set is an adult woman who had mild COVID-19 (a few samples of this study predate the infection). Cell type and time point are not known. The CDR3 runs from the conserved cysteine through the conserved F or W. D genes are given only for firm matches. Clone sizes are given selectively: once, few, many, or a class where the clone is expanded.

>TRBV20-1|TRBD1|few|TRBJ2-7
TGCAGTGCCCCGGACAGGGGGTCCGAGCAGTACTTC
CSAPDRGSEQYF
>TRBV7-9|.|few|TRBJ1-4
TGTGCCAGCAGCCTCGGGACACCCCTAGAAAAACTGTTTTTT
CASSLGTPLEKLFF
>TRBV7-3|.|.|TRBJ2-3
TGTGCCAGCAGCTTAATGGGACACCACACAGATACGCAGTATTTT
CASSLMGHHTDTQYF
>TRBV15|.|.|TRBJ1-1
TGTGCCACCAGCGGCGACCAGGTGGGGACTGAAGCTTTCTTT
CATSGDQVGTEAFF
>TRBV7-7|.|many|TRBJ2-6
TGTGCCAGCAGCTTACCCGGGGCCAACGTCCTGACTTTC
CASSLPGANVLTF
>TRBV6-6|TRBD1|few|TRBJ2-7
TGTGCCAGCAGTTACTCGACAGGGGCCTACGAGCAGTACTTC
CASSYSTGAYEQYF
>TRBV18|.|.|TRBJ2-1
TGTGCCAGCTCACAAACAGGGACAACCTACAATGAGCAGTTCTTC
CASSQTGTTYNEQFF
>TRBV12-3/TRBV12-4|.|few|TRBJ2-1
TGTGCCAGCAGGGGGAACTCCAGAATGCAGTTCTTC
CASRGNSRMQFF
>TRBV7-9|.|many|TRBJ2-5
TGTGCCACCCAGCCTATGGGGGGAGAGACCCAGTACTTC
CATQPMGGETQYF
>TRBV4-2|.|.|TRBJ2-2
TGTTCCAGCCGACCCGAGACGAACACCGGTGAGCTGTTTTTT
CSSRPETNTGELFF
>TRBV24-1|.|few|TRBJ2-7
TGTGCCACCAGTGATCGGGACTTTCCCTCCGAGCAGTACTTC
CATSDRDFPSEQYF
>TRBV5-1|.|once|TRBJ2-7
TGCGCCAGCAGCTTGAGTCGACAGAGCTCCTACGAGCAGTACTTC
CASSLSRQSSYEQYF